This is a list of T cell receptor beta chains from one sample in a study of blood T cell repertoires in COVID-19. Sequenced by immunoSEQ multiplex PCR; TCRdb stores in-frame clones only, minus some. The top ten clones hold 3.7% of a sample with 300,000 or so clones, about nine tenths of them seen once. Sequenced sample: peripheral blood. The source of these receptors is a woman aged 40 to 50 with acute or convalescent COVID-19. Both conserved end residues are part of each CDR3. The D gene is left open where the match is weak. The size of a clone is reported for some rows only, either as once, few or many, or as a class for expanded clones.

TRBJ2-3,NA,TRBD2,TRBV15,TGTGCCACCGCGACCGGGACTAGTCGAACAGATACGCAGTATTTT,CATATGTSRTDTQYF
TRBJ1-1,NA,NA,TRBV3-1/TRBV3-2,TGTGCCAGCAGCCAAAAAACAGTATTGAACACTGAAGCTTTCTTT,CASSQKTVLNTEAFF
TRBJ2-3,NA,NA,TRBV5-1,TGCGCCAGCAGCTTGTATCCCGGGGAGTCAGATACGCAGTATTTT,CASSLYPGESDTQYF
TRBJ1-1,NA,NA,TRBV29-1,TGCAGCGTTGATGGGGGGGACACTGAAGCTTTCTTT,CSVDGGDTEAFF
TRBJ2-4,NA,TRBD1,TRBV2,TGTGCCAGCAACCGGGACAGGGCTGCCAAAAACATTCAGTACTTC,CASNRDRAAKNIQYF
TRBJ1-5,NA,NA,TRBV2,TGTGCCAGCAGCGGGGTTTGGGGGGGGCAGAAAGATCAGCCCCAGCATTTT,CASSGVWGGQKDQPQHF
TRBJ2-5,NA,NA,TRBV4-1,TGCGCCAGCAGCCAAGCTTACTTGGAGACCCAGTACTTC,CASSQAYLETQYF
TRBJ2-2,NA,NA,TRBV7-3,TGTGCCAGCAGCTTAAGCGGGGGCTTCGGGACCGGGGAGCTGTTTTTT,CASSLSGGFGTGELFF
TRBJ1-1,NA,NA,TRBV6-5,TGTGCCAGCAATCAGGGAGGGGGAGCTTTCTTT,CASNQGGGAFF
TRBJ2-1,NA,NA,TRBV5-1,TGCGCCAGCAGCGTACGAGGGTTCCCAATGGACAATGAGCAGTTCTTC,CASSVRGFPMDNEQFF
TRBJ1-5,NA,TRBD1,TRBV30,TGTGCCTGGAGCGCCGGGACAGGGGGATATCAGCCCCAGCATTTT,CAWSAGTGGYQPQHF
TRBJ1-5,NA,NA,TRBV28,TGTGCCAGCAGTTTCCCTAGCCGGGCAGTCTTCTTCAATCAGCCCCAGCATTTT,CASSFPSRAVFFNQPQHF
TRBJ1-5,NA,TRBD1,TRBV5-6,TGTGCCAGCAGCACAGGGGGGAGCAATCAGCCCCAGCATTTT,CASSTGGSNQPQHF
TRBJ1-2,NA,NA,TRBV27,TGTGCCAGCAGTTTTGGGGCAGGGTGGGTCTATGGCTACACCTTC,CASSFGAGWVYGYTF
TRBJ1-5,NA,TRBD1,TRBV2,TGTGCCAGCAGTGAATACAGGGGGGATCAGCCCCAGCATTTT,CASSEYRGDQPQHF
TRBJ2-5,once,TRBD2,TRBV9,TGTGCCAGCAGCGTTAGCGGGGGGGCCGCTATTGGCGAGACCCAGTACTTC,CASSVSGGAAIGETQYF
TRBJ2-3,NA,TRBD2,TRBV20-1,TGCAGTGCTAGTAAACTAGCGGGGCCGCGGACAGATACGCAGTATTTT,CSASKLAGPRTDTQYF